This T cell receptor beta chain originates from a study of identical twins. Study results and caveats: Findings came from cross-sectional statistics, without long-term follow-up of donors. Zero-insertion analyses could be partly confounded by invariant MAIT and iNKT cells.

V was trimmed by 6 bases and J by 4 bases, leaving 13 bases between them. Germline values: CDR1 SGHRS, CDR2 YFSETQ. CDR3 length equals 13 residues. MiXCR was run by TCRdb on the 5' RACE reads, yielding one entry per CDR3 protein. The sample includes 690,000 or so distinct CDR3 sequences, roughly 6% of them seen just once. At least ten counts were recorded for this clonotype. Its target is not known. J is TRBJ1-1 and V is TRBV5-1; D is perhaps TRBD1 (5 bases). The sequence was obtained from a young man in good health. Specimen: naive T cells sorted from blood. CDR3 protein: CASTITGGTEAFF. The CDR3 bases are TGCGCCAGCACTATAACGGGGGGCACTGAAGCTTTCTTT. Drawing the rest from reference TRBV5-1 and TRBJ1-1, the complete variable domain is KAGVTQTPRYLIKTRGQQVTLSCSPISGHRSVSWYQQTPGQGLQFLFEYFSETQRNKGNFPGRFSGRQFSNSRSEMNVSTLELGDSALYLCASTITGGTEAFFGQGTRLTVV.